This T cell receptor beta chain was observed in a study of blood T cell repertoires in COVID-19. At the level of the study: COVID-19 samples, acute and convalescent, were from the United States, Italy and Spain.

V was pared by 4 bases and J by 4 bases, with 16 bases between. The CDR3 runs 15 residues. The germline V gene has CDR1 LNHDA and CDR2 SQIVND (reference sequence). Patients at the Seattle site were enrolled during active infection and followed longitudinally. In the original workflow: By means of reference gene primer amplification, nucleated cell counts were estimated. Assay: immunoSEQ multiplex PCR; the TCRdb copy retains only in-frame clones and omits some. V, J and clone size are those of that table, while D and trimming were read from the DNA. Counted here are 400,000 to 450,000 clones, about 91% occurring once; the ten biggest clones make up around 1.5%.

This clonotype originated in a woman aged 40 to 55 with COVID-19, enrolled during active disease. Source material: peripheral blood. The chain joins TRBV19 to TRBJ1-2; no firm D call. CDR3 region: CASSTAGKGPYGYTF. The CDR3 nucleotides read TGTGCCAGTAGTACGGCGGGGAAGGGTCCCTATGGCTACACCTTC.